The present T cell receptor (beta chain) was sequenced within a study of PD-1 blockade in classical Hodgkin lymphoma. Study results and caveats: Baseline diversity in complete responders resembled that of newly diagnosed patients.

As for this clone: What it recognizes is unknown.

Losses at the gene ends were 11 bases for V and 4 bases for J; bases not matched to a gene: 6. Per the germline V gene, CDR1 is WNHNN and CDR2 is SYGVQD (reference sequence). This CDR3 comprises 12 residues. TCRdb keeps only in-frame clones here, not all; method: immunoSEQ multiplex PCR. The sample carries some 16,000 clones, about four fifths recorded once. Every single patient, without exception, relapsed after autologous stem cell transplantation, and brentuximab vedotin exposure varied. The source of this sequence is a human donor with classical Hodgkin lymphoma. This material consisted of peripheral blood mononuclear cells (PBMCs), taken before the second cycle of nivolumab. This chain connects TRBV10-1 to TRBJ2-7, with TRBD1 matching over 9 bases. The CDR3 DNA follows: TGCGCCTACTGGGACAGGGCGTACGAGCAGTACTTC. It specifies CAYWDRAYEQYF.